These 2 T cell receptor beta chains share one sample of origin, sequenced in a study of graft-versus-host responses after intestinal transplantation. The antigens for these receptors are not known. Generated by immunoSEQ multiplex PCR, the TCRdb table keeps only in-frame clones and is missing some. This sample yields about 70,000 clones, of which roughly 94% are seen a single time; over 0.4% belongs to the top ten. The sequencing used unstimulated CD8+ T cells sorted from spleen or lymph node cells, collected before intestinal transplant. All receptors derive from a human donor who received an intestinal transplant.

In its sample, this clone was seen once. The V call is TRBV27, the J call TRBJ2-7, with 11 bases aligning to TRBD2. The CDR3 runs 14 residues. The germline gives CDR1 MNHEY, CDR2 SMNVEV (reference sequence). Unmatched junction bases numbered 7, after V lost 6 bases and J lost 6 bases. The CDR3 nucleotides read TGTGCCAGCAGGGTGGGACTAGCGGCTCTCGAGCAGTACTTC. This sequence encodes CASRVGLAALEQYF.

This rearrangement joins TRBV28 to TRBJ1-1; no definite D call. The CDR3 covers 15 residues. V lost 3 bases to trimming and J lost 2 bases, with 13 bases between them. In germline, CDR1 is MDHEN, CDR2 SYDVKM. CDR3 sequence: CASSLLGSENTEAFF. CDR3 sequence (DNA): TGTGCCAGCAGTTTGCTAGGGAGCGAAAACACTGAAGCTTTCTTT.